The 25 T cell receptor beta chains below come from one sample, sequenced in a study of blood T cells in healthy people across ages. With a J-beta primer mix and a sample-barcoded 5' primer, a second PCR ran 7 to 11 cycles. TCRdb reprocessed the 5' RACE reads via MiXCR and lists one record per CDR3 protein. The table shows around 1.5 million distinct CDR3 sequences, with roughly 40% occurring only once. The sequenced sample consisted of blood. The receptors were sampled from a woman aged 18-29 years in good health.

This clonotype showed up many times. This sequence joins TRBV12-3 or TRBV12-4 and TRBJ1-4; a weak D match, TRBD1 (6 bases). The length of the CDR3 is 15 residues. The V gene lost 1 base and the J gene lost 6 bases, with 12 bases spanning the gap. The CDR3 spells CASSLVGGGHEKLFF. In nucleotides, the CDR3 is TGTGCCAGCAGTTTAGTGGGGGGGGGGCATGAAAAACTGTTTTTT.

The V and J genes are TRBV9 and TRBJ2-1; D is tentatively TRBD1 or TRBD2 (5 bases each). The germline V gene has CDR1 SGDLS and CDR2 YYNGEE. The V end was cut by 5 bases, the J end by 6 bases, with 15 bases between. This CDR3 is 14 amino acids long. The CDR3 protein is CASRGVAGGNEQFF. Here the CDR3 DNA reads TGTGCCAGCAGGGGGGTAGCTGGCGGCAATGAGCAGTTCTTC.

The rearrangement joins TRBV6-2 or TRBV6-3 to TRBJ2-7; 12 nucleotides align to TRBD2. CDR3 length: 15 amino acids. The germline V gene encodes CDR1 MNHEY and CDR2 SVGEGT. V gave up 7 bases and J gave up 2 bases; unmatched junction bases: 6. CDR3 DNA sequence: TGTGCCAGCAACAGGAGACTAGCGGGAGCCTACGAGCAGTACTTC. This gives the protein CASNRRLAGAYEQYF.

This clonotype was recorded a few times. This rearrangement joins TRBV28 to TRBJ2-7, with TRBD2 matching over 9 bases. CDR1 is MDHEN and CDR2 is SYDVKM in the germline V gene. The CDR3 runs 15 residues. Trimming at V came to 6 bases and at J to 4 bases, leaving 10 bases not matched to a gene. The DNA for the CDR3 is TGTGCCAGCAGCCAGGGCGGGGGGGTCTGGTACGAGCAGTACTTC. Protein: CASSQGGGVWYEQYF.

The CDR3 coding sequence is TGCGCCAGCAGCACCAGGGGGTATGAGCAGTTCTTC. Encoded protein: CASSTRGYEQFF. This rearrangement joins TRBV5-1 to TRBJ2-1; the match to TRBD1 covers 7 bases. Germline V CDR1 and CDR2: SGHRS, YFSETQ. The CDR3 runs 12 residues. After removal of 4 bases from V and 8 bases from J, the junction contained 3 bases not matched to a gene.

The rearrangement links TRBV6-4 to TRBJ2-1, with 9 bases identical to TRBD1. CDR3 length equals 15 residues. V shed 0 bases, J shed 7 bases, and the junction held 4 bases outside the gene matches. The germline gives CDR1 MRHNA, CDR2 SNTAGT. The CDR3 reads CASSDSRTGENEQFF. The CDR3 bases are TGTGCCAGCAGTGACTCCCGGACAGGGGAGAATGAGCAGTTCTTC.

CDR3 sequence: CASSNGGAQETQYF. In DNA form, the CDR3 reads TGCGCCAGCAGCAATGGGGGGGCCCAAGAGACCCAGTACTTC. This chain links TRBV5-1 with TRBJ2-5, with D perhaps TRBD2 (7 bases). The germline gives CDR1 SGHRS, CDR2 YFSETQ. The CDR3 spans 14 residues. V was cut by 4 bases and J by 1 base, with 11 bases left in between.

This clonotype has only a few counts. The DNA for the CDR3 is TGTGCCAGCAGTTCACCGGGACTAGCGGAAGAGACCCAGTTCTTC. It translates to CASSSPGLAEETQFF. This sequence joins TRBV28 and TRBJ2-1; 11 bases are shared with TRBD2. Losses at the gene ends were 4 bases for V and 13 bases for J; bases not matched to a gene: 12. This CDR3 has 15 residues. Germline V gene sequence: CDR1 MDHEN, CDR2 SYDVKM.

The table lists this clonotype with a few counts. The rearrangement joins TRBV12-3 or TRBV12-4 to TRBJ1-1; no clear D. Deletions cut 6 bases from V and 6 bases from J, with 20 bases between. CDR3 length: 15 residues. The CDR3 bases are TGTGCCAGCAGCCCGATGGGATGGGGAGATCCTGAAGCTTTCTTT. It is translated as CASSPMGWGDPEAFF.

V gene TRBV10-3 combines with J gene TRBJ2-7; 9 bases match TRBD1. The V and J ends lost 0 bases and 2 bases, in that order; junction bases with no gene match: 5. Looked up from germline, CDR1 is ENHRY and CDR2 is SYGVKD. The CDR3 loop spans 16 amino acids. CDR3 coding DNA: TGTGCCATCAGTGAGTCCTTCGGGACAGGGACCTACGAGCAGTACTTC. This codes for CAISESFGTGTYEQYF.

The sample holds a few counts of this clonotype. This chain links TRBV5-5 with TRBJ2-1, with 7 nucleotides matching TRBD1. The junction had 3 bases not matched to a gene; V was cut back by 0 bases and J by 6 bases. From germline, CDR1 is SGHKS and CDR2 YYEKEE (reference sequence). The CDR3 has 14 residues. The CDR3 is CASSLGQGPNEQFF. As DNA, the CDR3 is TGTGCCAGCAGCTTGGGACAGGGCCCCAATGAGCAGTTCTTC.

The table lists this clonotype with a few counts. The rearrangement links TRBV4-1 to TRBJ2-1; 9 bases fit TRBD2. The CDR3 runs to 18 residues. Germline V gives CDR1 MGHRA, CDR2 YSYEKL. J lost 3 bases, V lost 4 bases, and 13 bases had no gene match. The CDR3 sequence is CASSPPVVREGVYNEQFF. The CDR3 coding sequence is TGCGCCAGCAGCCCCCCAGTAGTGCGGGAGGGCGTCTACAATGAGCAGTTCTTC.

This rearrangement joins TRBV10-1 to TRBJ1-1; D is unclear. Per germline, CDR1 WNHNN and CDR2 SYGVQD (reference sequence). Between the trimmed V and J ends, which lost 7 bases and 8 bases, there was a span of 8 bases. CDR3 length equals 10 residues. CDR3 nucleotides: TGCGCCAGCAAAGAAACAGAAGCTTTCTTT. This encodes CASKETEAFF.

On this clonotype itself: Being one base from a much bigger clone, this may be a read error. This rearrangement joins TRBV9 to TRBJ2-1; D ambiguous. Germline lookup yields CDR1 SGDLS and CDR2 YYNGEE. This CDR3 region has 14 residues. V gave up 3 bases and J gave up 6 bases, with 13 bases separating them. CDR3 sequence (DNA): TGTGCCAGCAGCGGTGGGGTGTCCCGCAATGAGCAGTTCTTC. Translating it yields CASSGGVSRNEQFF.

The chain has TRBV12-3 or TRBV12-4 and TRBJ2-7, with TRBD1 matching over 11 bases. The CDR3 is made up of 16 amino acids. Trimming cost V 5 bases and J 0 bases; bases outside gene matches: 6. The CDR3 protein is CASSGVGTGGSYEQYF. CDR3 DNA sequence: TGTGCCAGCAGTGGGGTGGGGACAGGGGGCTCCTACGAGCAGTACTTC.

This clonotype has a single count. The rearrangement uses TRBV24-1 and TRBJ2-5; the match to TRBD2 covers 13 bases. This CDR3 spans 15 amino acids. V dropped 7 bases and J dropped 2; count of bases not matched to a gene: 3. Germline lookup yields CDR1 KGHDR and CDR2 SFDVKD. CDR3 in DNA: TGTGCCACCAGCCAGGGACTAGCGGGGCAAGAGACCCAGTACTTC. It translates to CATSQGLAGQETQYF.

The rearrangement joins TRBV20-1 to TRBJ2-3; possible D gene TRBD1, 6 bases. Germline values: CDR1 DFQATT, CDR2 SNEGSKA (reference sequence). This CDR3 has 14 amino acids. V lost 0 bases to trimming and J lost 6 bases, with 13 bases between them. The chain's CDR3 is CSARDLRGSDTQYF. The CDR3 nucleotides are TGCAGTGCTAGAGATTTGAGGGGGTCGGATACGCAGTATTTT.

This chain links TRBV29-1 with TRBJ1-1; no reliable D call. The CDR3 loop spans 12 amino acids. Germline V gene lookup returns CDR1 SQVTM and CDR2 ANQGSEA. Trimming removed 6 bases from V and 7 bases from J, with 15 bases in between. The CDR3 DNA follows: TGCAGCGTCAAGCCGACCGGCAATGAAGCTTTCTTT. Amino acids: CSVKPTGNEAFF.

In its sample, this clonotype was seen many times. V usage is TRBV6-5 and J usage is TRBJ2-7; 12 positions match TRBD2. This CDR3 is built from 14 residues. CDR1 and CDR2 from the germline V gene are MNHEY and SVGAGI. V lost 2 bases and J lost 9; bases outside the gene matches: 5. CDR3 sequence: CASSYEGLAGRQYF. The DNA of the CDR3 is TGTGCCAGCAGTTACGAGGGACTAGCGGGCCGGCAGTACTTC.

The DNA of the CDR3 is TGTGCCAGCAGTGAAGGGCAGACCAAAGAGACCCAGTACTTC. Protein: CASSEGQTKETQYF. The chain is built from TRBV25-1 and TRBJ2-5; no definite D call. V was cut by 2 bases and J by 3 bases, with 10 bases left in between. Germline CDR1 MGHDK, CDR2 SYGVNS. The CDR3 has 14 residues.

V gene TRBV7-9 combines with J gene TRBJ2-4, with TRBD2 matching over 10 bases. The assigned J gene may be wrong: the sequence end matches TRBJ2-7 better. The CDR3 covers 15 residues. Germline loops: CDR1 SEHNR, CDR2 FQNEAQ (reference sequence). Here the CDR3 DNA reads TGTGCCAGCAGCGCTAGCGGGGGCTCTTGGGACGAGCAGTACTTC. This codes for CASSASGGSWDEQYF.

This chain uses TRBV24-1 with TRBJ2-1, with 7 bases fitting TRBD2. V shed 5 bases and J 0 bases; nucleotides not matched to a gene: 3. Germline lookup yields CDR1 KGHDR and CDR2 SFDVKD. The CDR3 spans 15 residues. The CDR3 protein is CATSASSGSYNEQFF. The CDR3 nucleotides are TGTGCCACCAGTGCGTCTAGCGGCTCCTACAATGAGCAGTTCTTC.

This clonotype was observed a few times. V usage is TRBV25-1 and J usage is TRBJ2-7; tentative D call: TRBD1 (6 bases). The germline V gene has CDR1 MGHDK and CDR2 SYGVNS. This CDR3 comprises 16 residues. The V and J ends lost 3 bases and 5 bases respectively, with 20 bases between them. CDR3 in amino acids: CASSDPLGQRSHEQYF. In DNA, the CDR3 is TGTGCCAGCAGTGACCCCCTCGGACAGAGGTCCCACGAGCAGTACTTC.

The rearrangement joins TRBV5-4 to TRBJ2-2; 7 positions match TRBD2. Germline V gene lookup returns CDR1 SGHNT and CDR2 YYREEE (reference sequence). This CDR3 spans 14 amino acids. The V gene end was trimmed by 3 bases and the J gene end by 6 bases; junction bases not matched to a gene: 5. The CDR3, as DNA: TGTGCCAGCAGCTGGACTAGTTTTGCCGGGGAGCTGTTTTTT. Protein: CASSWTSFAGELFF. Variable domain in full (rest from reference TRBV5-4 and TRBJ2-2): ETGVTQSPTHLIKTRGQQVTLRCSSQSGHNTVSWYQQALGQGPQFIFQYYREEENGRGNFPPRFSGLQFPNYSSELNVNALELDDSALYLCASSWTSFAGELFFGEGSRLTVL.

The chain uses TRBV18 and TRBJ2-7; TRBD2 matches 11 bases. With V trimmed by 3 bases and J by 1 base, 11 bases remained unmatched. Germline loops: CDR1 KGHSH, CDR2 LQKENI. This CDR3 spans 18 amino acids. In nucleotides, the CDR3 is TGTGCCAGCTCACCCGGAGTAGCGGGAGGGCCTTCATCCTACGAGCAGTACTTC. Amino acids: CASSPGVAGGPSSYEQYF.